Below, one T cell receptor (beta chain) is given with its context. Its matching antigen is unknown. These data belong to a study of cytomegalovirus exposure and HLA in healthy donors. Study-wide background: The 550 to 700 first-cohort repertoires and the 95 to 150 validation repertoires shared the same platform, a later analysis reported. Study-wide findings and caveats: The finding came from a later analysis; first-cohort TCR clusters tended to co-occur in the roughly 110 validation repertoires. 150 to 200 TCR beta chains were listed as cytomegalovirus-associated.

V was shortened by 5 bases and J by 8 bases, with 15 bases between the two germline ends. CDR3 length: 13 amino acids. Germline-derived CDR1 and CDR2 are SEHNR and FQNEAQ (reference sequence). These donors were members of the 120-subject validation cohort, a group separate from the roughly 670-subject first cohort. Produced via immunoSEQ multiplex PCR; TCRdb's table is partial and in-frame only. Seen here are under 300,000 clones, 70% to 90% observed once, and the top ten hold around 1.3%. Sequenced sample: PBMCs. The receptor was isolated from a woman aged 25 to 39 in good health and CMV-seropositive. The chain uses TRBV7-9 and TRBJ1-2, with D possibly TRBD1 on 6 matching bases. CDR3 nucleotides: TGTGCCAGCAGCGCCCCAGGGGCAGGAGGCTACACCTTC. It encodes CASSAPGAGGYTF.